This is a list of T cell receptor beta chains from one sample in a study of T cells in Graves' hyperthyroidism and ophthalmopathy. Each CDR3 protein is one row after TCRdb ran MiXCR on the multiplex PCR reads. The data hold hundreds of thousands of distinct CDR3 sequences, with more than 15% observed a single time. Sequenced: blood. The receptors come from a woman aged 40 to 55 with Graves' ophthalmopathy. CDR3s include the opening cysteine and the closing phenylalanine or tryptophan. The D gene is left open where the match is weak. For some rows the clone size is stated as once, few or many, or as a class when expanded; others skip it.

clone_size j_call v_call d_call cdr3_nt cdr3_aa
. TRBJ2-5 TRBV12-3/TRBV12-4 TRBD2 TGTGCCAGCATCCCGGGACTAGCGGGAGTAGGGGAGACCCAGTACTTC CASIPGLAGVGETQYF
. TRBJ2-1 TRBV6-2/TRBV6-3 . TGTGCCAGCAGGAGGGGTTTCAATGAGCAGTTCTTC CASRRGFNEQFF
few TRBJ1-5 TRBV20-1 TRBD1 TGCAGTGCTCGCCCCGGGACAGTTCATCAGCCCCAGCATTTT CSARPGTVHQPQHF
few TRBJ1-1 TRBV20-1 . TGCAGTGCTAGAAAACAGGGAGACACTGAAGCTTTCTTT CSARKQGDTEAFF
many TRBJ2-3 TRBV11-2 . TGTGCCAGCAGCCCTGCTTCCCCCACAGATACGCAGTATTTT CASSPASPTDTQYF
many TRBJ2-1 TRBV29-1 TRBD2 TGCAGCGTTGAAGAGTCCGGGGGACTAGCGGGGCAGAATCCCGGTGAGCAGTTCTTC CSVEESGGLAGQNPGEQFF
many TRBJ2-7 TRBV28 . TGTGCCAGCAGTCCCCCAGGAAGTAAATCCTACGAGCAGTACTTC CASSPPGSKSYEQYF
once TRBJ2-1 TRBV3-1 . TGTGCCAGCAGCCAAGACACGGGCCCCTACAATGAGCAGTTCTTC CASSQDTGPYNEQFF
many TRBJ2-1 TRBV20-1 TRBD2 TGCAGTGCTAGAGACCCACTAGCGGGAGTAGGGAATGAGCAGTTCTTC CSARDPLAGVGNEQFF
many TRBJ2-7 TRBV6-1 . TGTGCCAGCAGATGGGACTCACTGCGACCCGAGCAGTACTTC CASRWDSLRPEQYF
many TRBJ1-1 TRBV20-1 . TGCAGTGCAATTCGACAGGTCCCGAACACTGAAGCTTTCTTT CSAIRQVPNTEAFF
few TRBJ2-1 TRBV2 . TGTGCCAGCACCGGGGAATCGGTCTACAATGAGCAGTTCTTC CASTGESVYNEQFF
. TRBJ2-7 TRBV5-1 . TGCGCCAGCAGCTTGGTTTGGAGCTCCTACGAGCAGTACTTC CASSLVWSSYEQYF
. TRBJ2-5 TRBV7-2 . TGTGCCAGCAGCCCCCTGGAAAAGGGGCCGACACAAGAGACCCAGTACTTC CASSPLEKGPTQETQYF
. TRBJ2-1 TRBV9 . TGTGCCAGCAGCGGCGTCGGGGTAGATGAGCAGTTCTTC CASSGVGVDEQFF
. TRBJ2-2 TRBV24-1 TRBD2 TGTGCCACCAGTGACCCAGGACTAGCGGGAGGAACCGGGGAGCTGTTTTTT CATSDPGLAGGTGELFF
. TRBJ2-3 TRBV30 . TGTGCCTGGAGTGTGTGGCATAGCACAGATACGCAGTATTTT CAWSVWHSTDTQYF
many TRBJ1-2 TRBV20-1 . TGCAGTGCTAGAGATGACACGGGGGCGAGCGTGGGCTATGGCTACACCTTC CSARDDTGASVGYGYTF
. TRBJ2-4 TRBV6-2/TRBV6-3 TRBD2 TGTGCCAGCAGTTCCATAGCGGGGGGGCAGGACATTCAGTACTTC CASSSIAGGQDIQYF
. TRBJ1-1 TRBV10-3 . TGTGCCATCAGTGAGAAGACAGGCATGAACACTGAAGCTTTCTTT CAISEKTGMNTEAFF
many TRBJ2-2 TRBV11-3 . TGTGCCAGCAGCTCAGACCCTACTTCGACCGGGGAGCTGTTTTTT CASSSDPTSTGELFF
many TRBJ2-5 TRBV3-1 . TGTGCCAGCAGCCATTCCGGATCCAGTGAGACCCAGTACTTC CASSHSGSSETQYF
. TRBJ2-1 TRBV5-1 TRBD2 TGCGCCAGCAGCTTGACCAGCGGGGGTTACAATGAGCAGTCCTTC CASSLTSGGYNEQSF
few TRBJ2-2 TRBV5-1 TRBD2 TGCGCCAGCAGCTTCATAGCGGGAGAGGGAACCGGGGAGCTGTTTTTT CASSFIAGEGTGELFF
few TRBJ2-1 TRBV6-2/TRBV6-3 TRBD1 TGTGCCAGCACCTCCCGGGACAGCGTTTACAATGAGCAGTTCTTC CASTSRDSVYNEQFF
many TRBJ2-3 TRBV6-2/TRBV6-3 . TGTGCCAGCAGTTCCCGATCGGGGGGCAGCACAGATACGCAGTATTTT CASSSRSGGSTDTQYF
many TRBJ2-3 TRBV29-1 . TGCAGCGTTGAATGGCTACGCGATACGCAGTATTTT CSVEWLRDTQYF
. TRBJ1-4 TRBV28 . TGTGCCAGCAGACCCCCGACACTCAGGGAGGAAAAACTGTTTTTT CASRPPTLREEKLFF
many TRBJ1-1 TRBV18 . TGTGCCAGCTCACCCACCCGGGGAACTGAAGCTTTCTTT CASSPTRGTEAFF
many TRBJ2-7 TRBV11-2 . TGTGCCAGCAGCTTAGATGGTCTTTACCGAAGGAGCTCCTACGAGCAGTACTTC CASSLDGLYRRSSYEQYF
. TRBJ2-7 TRBV3-1 . TGTGCCAGCAGCCACCGCTCACTGCGTGGCGAGCAGTACTTC CASSHRSLRGEQYF
many TRBJ2-7 TRBV5-6 . TGTGCCAGCAGCCCCGGAATGGCGAACTCCTACGAGCAGTACTTC CASSPGMANSYEQYF
few TRBJ2-1 TRBV13 TRBD1 TGTGCCAGCAGCACCCGACAGGGAATGAACGACCAGTTCTTC CASSTRQGMNDQFF
many TRBJ2-3 TRBV2 . TGTGCCAGCAGCGAGCGTATCGATTCGGATACGCAGTATTTT CASSERIDSDTQYF
many TRBJ2-5 TRBV29-1 TRBD1 TGCAGCGTTGAGGAACAGGGGTTGCTCGAGACCCAGTACTTC CSVEEQGLLETQYF
many TRBJ1-1 TRBV12-3/TRBV12-4 . TGTGCCACCCAGTTTATGGACACTGAAGCTTTCTTT CATQFMDTEAFF
many TRBJ2-1 TRBV7-8 TRBD1 TGTGCCAGCAGCTCCTCGGGACAGGTCTTGGGGAATGAGCAGTTCTTC CASSSSGQVLGNEQFF
many TRBJ2-1 TRBV2 TRBD2 TGTGCCAGCAGGGAAATGACCAGCGGGAGAGGCAATGAGCAGTTCTTC CASREMTSGRGNEQFF
many TRBJ2-3 TRBV7-3 . TGTGCCAGCAGCCAAGGGGGAGGACTGGGCACAGATACGCAGTATTTT CASSQGGGLGTDTQYF
many TRBJ2-1 TRBV28 TRBD2 TGTGCCAGCAGTTTACAGGACCGATCGGGACTAGCGCCTTGGGGGGAGCAGTTCTTC CASSLQDRSGLAPWGEQFF
many TRBJ2-3 TRBV4-2 TRBD2 TGTGCCAGCAGCCAGGGGAGGGGCGATTATACGCAGTATTTT CASSQGRGDYTQYF
many TRBJ2-7 TRBV28 . TGTGCCAGCAGTTCCGGGATCTACGAGCAGTACTTC CASSSGIYEQYF
few TRBJ1-4 TRBV5-1 . TGCGCCAGCAGCTTCGGCAGAGCCAATGAAAAACTGTTTTTT CASSFGRANEKLFF
many TRBJ1-1 TRBV20-1 TRBD1 TGCAGTGCTAATCCTAACCCAGGGGGCCCCACTGAAGCTTTCTTT CSANPNPGGPTEAFF
many TRBJ1-2 TRBV29-1 . TGCAGCGTTGGGCGTACGGGTGGCTACACCTTC CSVGRTGGYTF
. TRBJ1-4 TRBV5-1 TRBD1 TGCGCCAGCAGTCGAGAGGGACAGGGGACTAATGAAAAACTGTTTTTT CASSREGQGTNEKLFF
many TRBJ2-3 TRBV20-1 . TGCAGTGCTAGAGATCTAGATACGCAGTATTTT CSARDLDTQYF
many TRBJ2-7 TRBV5-1 TRBD2 TGCGCCAGCAGCTTGTCTATTAGCGGGAGGACCTACGAGCAGTACTTC CASSLSISGRTYEQYF
many TRBJ2-3 TRBV18 TRBD2 TGTGCCAGCTCCCAGCGGGAGTCGTACGGCACAGATACGCAGTATTTT CASSQRESYGTDTQYF
many TRBJ2-3 TRBV12-5 . TGTGCTAGTGGTTTCCCGGGGGCAGATACGCAGTATTTT CASGFPGADTQYF
few TRBJ2-2 TRBV6-1 . TGTGCCAGCAGTGAATGGGGGAGTGGCGGGGAGCTGTTTTTT CASSEWGSGGELFF
few TRBJ2-4 TRBV28 . TGTGCCAGCAGTTTGGGCGGGGCGGGCATTCAGTACTTC CASSLGGAGIQYF
few TRBJ1-1 TRBV6-5 TRBD1 TGTGCCAGCAGTTACTCTTACCAGGGGGACACTGAAGCTTTCTTT CASSYSYQGDTEAFF
. TRBJ2-3 TRBV20-1 . TGCAGTGCTGTACATGGGGCAGTCACAGATACGCAGTATTTT CSAVHGAVTDTQYF
. TRBJ2-1 TRBV19 TRBD2 TGTGCCAGTAGTACAAGTTCTAGCGGGAGGTGGAACAATGAGCAGTTCTTC CASSTSSSGRWNNEQFF
many TRBJ2-1 TRBV2 . TGTGCCAGCAGTGAGGGGGACTCCCGATCGTCCTACAATGAGCAGTTCTTC CASSEGDSRSSYNEQFF
. TRBJ2-1 TRBV6-4 . TGTGCCAGCAGTGAGCGACAGTCCACAGATGAGCAGTTCTTC CASSERQSTDEQFF
many TRBJ1-1 TRBV12-3/TRBV12-4 . TGTGCCAGCAGCGAGCTGGGCACTGAAGCTTTCTTT CASSELGTEAFF
many TRBJ1-5 TRBV6-2/TRBV6-3 . TGTGCCAGCAGTTACTCCCCAAAGGTTGACCCCCAGCATTTT CASSYSPKVDPQHF
many TRBJ2-3 TRBV30 . TGTGCCTGGAGTGTAGTGGGGGGCGCGGCGGATACGCAGTATTTT CAWSVVGGAADTQYF